This is a list of T cell receptor beta chains from one sample in a study of OX40 agonist ivuxolimab in advanced cancers. Sequencing was performed with immunoSEQ multiplex PCR; in TCRdb, only in-frame clones are kept and a portion is missing. This sample has 80,000 or so clones; 80% to 95% occur once, and the top ten carry around 0.29%. Sequencing used CD4+ or CD8+ T cells sorted from blood, obtained in a trial of the OX40 agonist ivuxolimab. The receptor source for this set is an adult with an advanced solid tumor such as melanoma, head and neck, liver or kidney cancer. CDR3s include the opening cysteine and the closing phenylalanine or tryptophan. The D gene is left open where the match is weak. Clone size is given for some rows only: seen once, a few or many times, or a class if the clone is expanded.

j_call | clone_size | d_call | v_call | cdr3_aa | cdr3_nt
TRBJ2-7 | - | TRBD1 | TRBV7-2 | CASSLESGTGREQYF | TGTGCCAGCAGCTTAGAATCCGGGACAGGGCGCGAGCAGTACTTC
TRBJ2-5 | - | - | TRBV5-8 | CASDPHGKGETQYF | TGTGCCAGCGACCCCCATGGGAAGGGGGAGACCCAGTACTTC
TRBJ1-2 | - | - | TRBV10-3 | CAISDGSGSYGYTF | TGTGCCATCAGTGATGGGAGTGGCTCCTATGGCTACACCTTC
TRBJ2-6 | - | TRBD1 | TRBV5-1 | CASSLLGQKNSGANVLTF | TGCGCCAGCAGCTTACTGGGACAGAAAAACTCTGGGGCCAACGTCCTGACTTTC
TRBJ2-2 | - | - | TRBV10-3 | CAITQTVANTGELFF | TGTGCCATCACTCAGACTGTCGCGAACACCGGGGAGCTGTTTTTT
TRBJ1-5 | - | TRBD1 | TRBV4-3 | CASSHSDRDGQPQHF | TGCGCCAGCAGCCATTCGGACAGGGATGGTCAGCCCCAGCATTTT
TRBJ2-5 | - | TRBD1 | TRBV7-2 | CASSKMGVTGAETQYF | TGTGCCAGCAGCAAAATGGGTGTGACAGGGGCAGAGACCCAGTACTTC
TRBJ1-3 | once | - | TRBV11-2 | CASSTRDTGNTIYF | TGTGCCAGCAGCACCCGGGACACTGGAAACACCATATATTTT
TRBJ2-7 | - | TRBD2 | TRBV6-5 | CASTAGGSYEQYF | TGTGCCAGCACTGCGGGGGGAAGCTACGAGCAGTACTTC
TRBJ2-7 | - | - | TRBV5-1 | CASSPGHISYEQYF | TGCGCCAGCAGCCCCGGACACATCTCCTACGAGCAGTACTTC
TRBJ1-3 | - | - | TRBV6-5 | CASSSGGNTIYF | TGTGCCAGCAGTTCCGGTGGAAACACCATATATTTT
TRBJ2-1 | - | TRBD2 | TRBV7-2 | CASSAQAGGRSNEQFF | TGTGCCAGCAGCGCACAAGCGGGAGGAAGGAGCAATGAGCAGTTCTTC
TRBJ2-3 | once | TRBD2 | TRBV10-3 | CATQPSGSPDTQYF | TGTGCCACCCAGCCTAGCGGATCCCCCGATACGCAGTATTTT
TRBJ2-5 | once | - | TRBV5-1 | CASRGGSETQYF | TGCGCCAGCAGAGGGGGTTCTGAGACCCAGTACTTC
TRBJ2-3 | - | TRBD2 | TRBV4-3 | CASSLFRTSGSSRGATDTQYF | TGCGCCAGCAGCCTTTTCAGGACTAGCGGGAGTAGCCGGGGGGCCACAGATACGCAGTATTTT
TRBJ1-4 | - | - | TRBV7-2 | CASSFRGTATNEKLFF | TGTGCCAGCAGCTTCCGGGGGACGGCAACTAATGAAAAACTGTTTTTT
TRBJ2-2 | - | - | TRBV5-1 | CASSPSPDGELFF | TGCGCCAGCAGCCCTTCCCCTGACGGGGAGCTGTTTTTT
TRBJ1-5 | - | TRBD1 | TRBV18 | CASSPPSSQGNQPQHF | TGTGCCAGCTCACCACCGAGTTCACAGGGGAATCAGCCCCAGCATTTT
TRBJ2-3 | - | TRBD2 | TRBV7-3 | CASSFSGTITDTQYF | TGTGCCAGCAGTTTTAGCGGGACAATCACAGATACGCAGTATTTT
TRBJ1-6 | - | - | TRBV4-3 | CASGPMTDYNSPLHF | TGCGCCAGCGGACCAATGACGGATTATAATTCACCCCTCCACTTT
TRBJ2-5 | few | - | TRBV29-1 | CSVERNGRSGETQYF | TGCAGCGTTGAAAGAAACGGAAGATCCGGGGAGACCCAGTACTTC
TRBJ2-7 | - | TRBD2 | TRBV18 | CASSLGLAVPSYEQYF | TGTGCCAGCTCACTCGGGCTAGCGGTCCCTTCCTACGAGCAGTACTTC
TRBJ2-3 | - | - | TRBV14 | CASSHYVRPNTDTQYF | TGTGCCAGCAGCCACTACGTCAGACCTAACACAGATACGCAGTATTTT
TRBJ1-5 | - | TRBD1 | TRBV28 | CASSPGQGQNQPQHF | TGTGCCAGCAGTCCAGGACAGGGGCAAAATCAGCCCCAGCATTTT
TRBJ2-6 | - | - | TRBV10-3 | CAISGRWVQLPDSGANVLTF | TGTGCCATCAGTGGAAGATGGGTCCAGCTACCTGACTCTGGGGCCAACGTCCTGACTTTC
TRBJ1-1 | - | - | TRBV28 | CASSPPYGLWFF | TGTGCCAGCAGTCCCCCGTACGGTCTCTGGTTCTTT
TRBJ2-6 | - | TRBD1 | TRBV28 | CASSLTGAAGANVLTF | TGTGCCAGCAGCCTGACAGGGGCGGCTGGGGCCAACGTCCTGACTTTC
TRBJ2-3 | - | - | TRBV14 | CASSLLTWSSTDTQYF | TGTGCCAGCAGCCTCTTAACTTGGTCCAGCACAGATACGCAGTATTTT
TRBJ2-7 | - | TRBD1 | TRBV5-6 | CASSPGQGKIYEQYF | TGTGCCAGCAGCCCGGGACAGGGAAAGATCTACGAGCAGTACTTC
TRBJ2-5 | - | - | TRBV27 | CASRWDGPPETQYF | TGTGCCAGCAGGTGGGACGGTCCTCCAGAGACCCAGTACTTC
TRBJ2-7 | - | TRBD1 | TRBV5-1 | CASSLARQGYEQYF | TGCGCCAGCAGCTTGGCCCGACAGGGTTACGAGCAGTACTTC
TRBJ2-1 | - | TRBD2 | TRBV9 | CASSFTIAGNEQFF | TGTGCCAGCAGTTTTACGATAGCGGGCAATGAGCAGTTCTTC
TRBJ2-2 | - | - | TRBV7-2 | CASSSLASTTNTGELFF | TGTGCCAGCAGCTCCTTAGCGAGTACCACGAACACCGGGGAGCTGTTTTTT
TRBJ1-1 | - | - | TRBV19 | CASSPPTPYRDTEAFF | TGTGCCAGTAGCCCCCCGACCCCTTATAGGGACACTGAAGCTTTCTTT
TRBJ2-2 | - | TRBD1 | TRBV18 | CARNEQGRLNTGELFF | TGTGCCAGGAATGAACAGGGGCGATTGAACACCGGGGAGCTGTTTTTT
TRBJ2-7 | - | - | TRBV19 | CASSIKAGVHEQYF | TGTGCCAGTAGTATAAAGGCGGGCGTCCACGAGCAGTACTTC